Each of the 17 T cell receptor beta chains below was sequenced from the same sample in a study of T cells after yellow fever vaccination. TCRdb reprocessed the 5' RACE reads with MiXCR, giving one entry per CDR3 protein. The sample shows 300,000 or so distinct CDR3 sequences, about 10% of them seen only once. The source was CD4+ T cells sorted from PBMCs, collected 5 days after the yellow fever booster vaccination. All receptors derive from a man aged 18 to 29 who received the YFV17D yellow fever vaccine.

This clonotype was detected only a few times. The chain recombines TRBV18 with TRBJ2-5; D gene unclear. V lost 10 bases and J lost 4, with 22 bases in between. CDR1 KGHSH and CDR2 LQKENI come from the germline V gene. The CDR3 consists of 15 residues. CDR3 sequence reads: CATSQSDPLGETQYF. CDR3 DNA sequence: TGTGCCACCTCCCAGTCGGACCCCCTGGGAGAGACCCAGTACTTC.

This clonotype was counted between two and nine times. The V gene is TRBV7-3, the J gene TRBJ2-1; 10 positions agree with TRBD1. There are 15 residues in the CDR3. From germline, CDR1 is SGHTA and CDR2 FQGTGA. Trimming at V came to 5 bases and at J to 4 bases, leaving 5 bases not matched to a gene. The CDR3 region has the DNA TGTGCCAGCAGCCCCGGGACAGGGGAATACAATGAGCAGTTCTTC. Its protein product is CASSPGTGEYNEQFF.

This clonotype was observed a handful of times. The J gene is TRBJ2-2, the V gene TRBV20-1, with 7 bases fitting TRBD1. The trim removed 4 bases at V and 7 bases at J, leaving 6 bases unmatched. This CDR3 has 13 amino acids. The germline V gene has CDR1 DFQATT and CDR2 SNEGSKA (reference sequence). The CDR3 spells CSATQTGLGELFF. Written as DNA, the CDR3 is TGCAGTGCTACACAGACAGGGCTCGGGGAGCTGTTTTTT.

The sample holds a few counts of this clonotype. The J gene is TRBJ2-1, the V gene TRBV12-3 or TRBV12-4; 10 bases match TRBD1. This CDR3 is 14 amino acids long. Trimming cost V 6 bases and J 6 bases; bases outside gene matches: 5. CDR3 bases: TGTGCCAGCAGCAGGGACAGGGGATTCAATGAGCAGTTCTTC. Amino acid sequence: CASSRDRGFNEQFF.

V and J are TRBV6-1 and TRBJ2-7, with D possibly being TRBD2 (6 bases). The V end was cut by 7 bases, the J end by 2 bases, with 9 bases between. The CDR3 contains 12 residues. The germline V gene has CDR1 MNHNS and CDR2 SASEGT. CDR3 amino acids: CASNGGTYEQYV. As DNA, the CDR3 is TGTGCCAGCAATGGGGGGACCTACGAGCAGTACGTC.

This clonotype was seen only a few times. The chain carries TRBV9 and TRBJ1-1, with D unresolved. Germline CDR1 is SGDLS and CDR2 is YYNGEE. The CDR3 has 14 amino acids. V was shortened by 0 bases and J by 1 base, with 7 bases between the two germline ends. The CDR3 sequence: CASSVVGANTEAFF. For the CDR3, the DNA is TGTGCCAGCAGCGTAGTCGGAGCGAACACTGAAGCTTTCTTT.

This rearrangement joins TRBV24-1 to TRBJ2-1; 7 bases line up with TRBD2. Germline assignment: CDR1 KGHDR and CDR2 SFDVKD. The CDR3 has 14 amino acids. With 7 bases clipped from V and 6 bases from J, the junction kept 8 bases outside the gene matches. Written as DNA, the CDR3 is TGTGCCACCAGGGGGGAGGGTCCCGCCAATGAGCAGTTCTTC. This codes for CATRGEGPANEQFF.

This clonotype was seen a handful of times. This chain joins TRBV5-6 and TRBJ2-5; D remains unclear. The germline CDR1 and CDR2 sequences are SGHDT and YYEEEE. Deletions cut 2 bases from V and 4 bases from J, with 12 bases between. The CDR3 is 14 residues long. The CDR3 region has the DNA TGTGCCAGCAGCTTCGGCGGAGCTGGAGAGACCCAGTACTTC. Its translation is CASSFGGAGETQYF.

In its sample, this clonotype was seen a few times. J is TRBJ1-6 and V is TRBV5-1; unclear D gene. Germline V lookup: CDR1 SGHRS, CDR2 YFSETQ. The germline V and J ends were trimmed by 7 bases and 0 bases, with 14 bases remaining between them. This CDR3 has 16 amino acids. The CDR3 region has the DNA TGCGCCAGCCGACGCGATGGGTACTCCTATAATTCACCCCTCCACTTT. Translating gives CASRRDGYSYNSPLHF.

This clonotype has just a few counts. V usage is TRBV3-1 and J usage is TRBJ1-1; a weak D match, TRBD1 (5 bases). The germline V gene has CDR1 LGHDT and CDR2 YNNKEL (reference sequence). V gave up 1 base and J gave up 6 bases, with 9 bases separating them. CDR3 length equals 13 residues. This chain's CDR3 is CASSQAGKAEAFF. The CDR3 nucleotides read TGTGCCAGCAGCCAAGCAGGGAAAGCTGAAGCTTTCTTT.

The J gene is TRBJ2-3, the V gene TRBV7-2; TRBD2 agrees at 13 bases. The CDR3 contains 17 residues. CDR1 is SGHTA, CDR2 FQGNSA, per germline. The ends lost 4 bases at V and 1 base at J; junction bases unmatched: 5. CDR3 bases: TGTGCCAGCAGCTGGGGACTAGCGGGGACCCGCACAGATACGCAGTATTTT. This encodes CASSWGLAGTRTDTQYF.

The chain links TRBV11-2 to TRBJ2-7; no definite D call. The CDR3 consists of 15 residues. Germline assignment: CDR1 SGHAT and CDR2 FQNNGV. V was cut by 5 bases and J by 1 base, with 15 bases left in between. CDR3 DNA: TGTGCCAGCAGCCAAGACTTTTTTCAATCCTACGAGCAGTACTTC. Its translation: CASSQDFFQSYEQYF.

The V call is TRBV6-1, the J call TRBJ2-7; TRBD1 matches at 8 bases. The CDR3 covers 16 residues. Losses at the gene ends were 7 bases for V and 2 bases for J; bases not matched to a gene: 13. Per germline, CDR1 MNHNS and CDR2 SASEGT. The CDR3 nucleotides read TGTGCCAGCATGCGAAGACCGGGACAGGTGACCTACGAGCAGTACTTC. It specifies CASMRRPGQVTYEQYF.

Many counts were recorded for this clonotype. This chain links TRBV6-5 with TRBJ1-1; D gene unclear. This CDR3 has 13 residues. V shed 2 bases and J shed 0 bases, with 4 bases lying between them. Germline CDR1 and CDR2: MNHEY and SVGAGI. CDR3 in DNA: TGTGCCAGCAGTTACATTGTGAACACTGAAGCTTTCTTT. Residues: CASSYIVNTEAFF.

The chain links TRBV11-1 to TRBJ2-4; 10 nucleotides line up with TRBD1. This CDR3 has 14 amino acids. CDR1 and CDR2 (germline): SGHAT, FQDESV (reference sequence). V gave up 5 bases and J gave up 12 bases; unmatched junction bases: 10. The CDR3 DNA reads TGTGCCAGCAGCCTCCCGGGACAGGGGCACACTCAGTACTTC. It specifies CASSLPGQGHTQYF. Full variable domain (remainder filled in from reference TRBV11-1 and TRBJ2-4): EAEVAQSPRYKITEKSQAVAFWCDPISGHATLYWYRQILGQGPELLVQFQDESVVDDSQLPKDRFSAERLKGVDSTLKIQPAELGDSAMYLCASSLPGQGHTQYFGAGTRLSVL.

This clonotype has a handful of counts. CDR3 protein: CASSLGTGPDGNTIYF. The CDR3 DNA reads as TGCGCCAGCAGCCTAGGGACAGGGCCGGACGGAAACACCATATATTTT. The rearrangement joins TRBV5-1 to TRBJ1-3, with 9 bases aligning to TRBD1. The V gene's germline CDR1 is SGHRS and CDR2 YFSETQ. The CDR3 spans 16 residues. J lost 4 bases, V lost 4 bases, and 9 bases had no gene match. Drawing the rest from reference TRBV5-1 and TRBJ1-3, the complete variable domain is KAGVTQTPRYLIKTRGQQVTLSCSPISGHRSVSWYQQTPGQGLQFLFEYFSETQRNKGNFPGRFSGRQFSNSRSEMNVSTLELGDSALYLCASSLGTGPDGNTIYFGEGSWLTVV.

This chain uses TRBV4-3 with TRBJ2-3; 9 nucleotides match TRBD2. Germline lookup yields CDR1 LGHNA and CDR2 YSLEER. The CDR3 length is 17 residues. V trimming: 1 base; J trimming: 3 bases; junction bases outside the gene matches: 8. This CDR3 reads CASSQGRGGGETDTQYF. CDR3 DNA sequence: TGCGCCAGCAGCCAAGGAAGGGGCGGGGGGGAGACAGATACGCAGTATTTT.